A single sample gave rise to the 11 T cell receptor beta chains below, sequenced in a study of beta chain features in type 1 diabetes. Expressed TCRB transcripts were sequenced because the entire RNA isolate underwent reverse transcription. Clones were sequenced by immunoSEQ multiplex PCR, and TCRdb holds only the in-frame ones, with some missing. Among 150,000 to 190,000 clones, about 8.1% were seen once, and the ten largest hold 0.55% to 0.65%. The sequenced material came from central memory CD4+ T cells from blood. These receptors were taken from a man between 18 and 35 years old in good health.

This sequence joins TRBV30 and TRBJ1-6; possibly TRBD1 for D (6 bases). V was shortened by 3 bases and J by 1 base, with 7 bases between the two germline ends. The CDR3 consists of 14 residues. Germline CDR1 and CDR2: GTSNPN and SVGIG (reference sequence). CDR3 amino acids: CAWRQGSYNSPLHF. The DNA for the CDR3 is TGTGCCTGGAGACAGGGATCCTATAATTCACCCCTCCACTTT.

Only a few counts were recorded for this clone. The V gene is TRBV30, the J gene TRBJ2-7; D is ambiguous. Per the germline V gene, CDR1 is GTSNPN and CDR2 is SVGIG (reference sequence). CDR3 length equals 14 residues. V lost 4 bases to trimming and J lost 0 bases, with 13 bases between them. This CDR3 is CAWTGLSISYEQYF. Here the CDR3 DNA reads TGTGCCTGGACCGGTTTGAGTATCTCCTACGAGCAGTACTTC.

This clone came up many times. The chain employs TRBV19 and TRBJ1-1; possibly TRBD1 for D (5 bases). CDR1 is LNHDA and CDR2 is SQIVND in the germline V gene (reference sequence). This CDR3 is 15 amino acids long. V lost 3 bases and J lost 6, with 17 bases in between. CDR3 region: CASSILTVRSSEAFF. CDR3 sequence (DNA): TGTGCCAGTAGTATCCTGACAGTTAGGAGTTCTGAAGCTTTCTTT.

This clone was seen at least ten times. The chain employs TRBV5-1 and TRBJ2-1; possible D gene TRBD2, 6 bases. The V end lost 4 bases, the J end lost 3 bases, and 14 bases lay between the germline ends. This CDR3 has 15 amino acids. From germline, CDR1 is SGHRS and CDR2 YFSETQ. CDR3 DNA sequence: TGCGCCAGCAGCGGAACGGGAGCGTACTACAATGAGCAGTTCTTC. It is translated as CASSGTGAYYNEQFF.

This clone was counted many times. The V and J genes are TRBV19 and TRBJ2-7; D possibly corresponds to TRBD1 (5 bases). This CDR3 has 15 amino acids. The V gene's germline CDR1 is LNHDA and CDR2 SQIVND (reference sequence). With 6 bases removed from V and 0 bases from J, the gap between germline ends came to 15 bases. CDR3 DNA sequence: TGTGCCAGTAGACTACTCAAGGGGATCTCCTACGAGCAGTACTTC. Its translation is CASRLLKGISYEQYF.

This clone showed up just a few times. The V and J genes are TRBV7-2 and TRBJ2-1, with TRBD2 identical over 11 bases. Losses at the gene ends were 4 bases for V and 9 bases for J; bases not matched to a gene: 11. CDR1 is SGHTA and CDR2 is FQGNSA in the germline V gene. This CDR3 has 16 residues. Here the CDR3 reads CASSSVSGGAMSEQFF. For the CDR3, the DNA is TGTGCCAGCAGCTCGGTTAGCGGGGGGGCGATGAGTGAGCAGTTCTTC.

This clone was counted many times. This CDR3 is CASSGTSGPPYNEQFF. The CDR3 DNA sequence: TGTGCCAGCAGCGGGACTAGCGGGCCCCCCTACAATGAGCAGTTCTTC. The chain recombines TRBV5-6 with TRBJ2-1; TRBD2 matches 12 bases. V lost 4 bases and J lost 2; bases outside the gene matches: 4. CDR3 length: 16 residues. CDR1 is SGHDT, CDR2 YYEEEE, per germline.

This clone was detected only a few times. Other DNA sequences of this sample code for an identical CDR3. The chain uses TRBV9 and TRBJ1-1; D is ambiguous. Trimming removed 0 bases at V and 2 bases at J, with 8 bases between. CDR3 size: 14 residues. Germline CDR1 is SGDLS and CDR2 is YYNGEE. The CDR3 spells CASSVGSGNTEAFF. The CDR3, as DNA: TGTGCCAGCAGCGTAGGATCGGGTAACACTGAAGCTTTCTTT.

This clone was found a few times. The rearrangement uses TRBV18 and TRBJ2-5; 7 bases fit TRBD1. This CDR3 has 13 amino acids. V lost 3 bases to trimming and J lost 6 bases; unmatched junction nucleotides: 4. Per the germline V gene, CDR1 is KGHSH and CDR2 is LQKENI. CDR3 nucleotides: TGTGCCAGCTCACCGGGACAGCCGCAGACCCAGTACTTC. Translating gives CASSPGQPQTQYF.

The V gene is TRBV5-4, the J gene TRBJ1-2, with a weak D call TRBD1 (5 bases). The germline V gene has CDR1 SGHNT and CDR2 YYREEE (reference sequence). The CDR3 is 12 residues long. Between the trimmed V and J ends, which lost 2 bases and 6 bases, there was a span of 8 bases. The CDR3 nucleotides read TGTGCCAGCAGCTTCAGGGTGGATGGCTACACCTTC. It is translated as CASSFRVDGYTF.

V and J are TRBV21-1 and TRBJ1-4; the table's D call of TRBD1 was not tested on the DNA. TRBV21-1 is noted as a pseudogene. The CDR3 is 15 amino acids. The CDR3 loop is CASTSPAGDNEKLFF. For the CDR3, the DNA is TGTGCCAGCACCTCACCCGCAGGTGATAATGAAAAACTGTTTTTT.